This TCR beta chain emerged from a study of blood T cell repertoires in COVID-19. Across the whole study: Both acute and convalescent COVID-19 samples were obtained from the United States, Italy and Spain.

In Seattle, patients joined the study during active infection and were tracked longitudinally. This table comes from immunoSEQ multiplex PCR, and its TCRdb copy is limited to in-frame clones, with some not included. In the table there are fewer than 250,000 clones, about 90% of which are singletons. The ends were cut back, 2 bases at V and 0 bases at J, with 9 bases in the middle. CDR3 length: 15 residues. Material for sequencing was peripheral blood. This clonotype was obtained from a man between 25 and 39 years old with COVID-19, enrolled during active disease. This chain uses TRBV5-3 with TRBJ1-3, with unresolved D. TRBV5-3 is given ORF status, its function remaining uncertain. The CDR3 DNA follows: TGTGCCAGAAGCTTCGACACGAGCTCTGGAAACACCATATATTTT. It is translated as CARSFDTSSGNTIYF.